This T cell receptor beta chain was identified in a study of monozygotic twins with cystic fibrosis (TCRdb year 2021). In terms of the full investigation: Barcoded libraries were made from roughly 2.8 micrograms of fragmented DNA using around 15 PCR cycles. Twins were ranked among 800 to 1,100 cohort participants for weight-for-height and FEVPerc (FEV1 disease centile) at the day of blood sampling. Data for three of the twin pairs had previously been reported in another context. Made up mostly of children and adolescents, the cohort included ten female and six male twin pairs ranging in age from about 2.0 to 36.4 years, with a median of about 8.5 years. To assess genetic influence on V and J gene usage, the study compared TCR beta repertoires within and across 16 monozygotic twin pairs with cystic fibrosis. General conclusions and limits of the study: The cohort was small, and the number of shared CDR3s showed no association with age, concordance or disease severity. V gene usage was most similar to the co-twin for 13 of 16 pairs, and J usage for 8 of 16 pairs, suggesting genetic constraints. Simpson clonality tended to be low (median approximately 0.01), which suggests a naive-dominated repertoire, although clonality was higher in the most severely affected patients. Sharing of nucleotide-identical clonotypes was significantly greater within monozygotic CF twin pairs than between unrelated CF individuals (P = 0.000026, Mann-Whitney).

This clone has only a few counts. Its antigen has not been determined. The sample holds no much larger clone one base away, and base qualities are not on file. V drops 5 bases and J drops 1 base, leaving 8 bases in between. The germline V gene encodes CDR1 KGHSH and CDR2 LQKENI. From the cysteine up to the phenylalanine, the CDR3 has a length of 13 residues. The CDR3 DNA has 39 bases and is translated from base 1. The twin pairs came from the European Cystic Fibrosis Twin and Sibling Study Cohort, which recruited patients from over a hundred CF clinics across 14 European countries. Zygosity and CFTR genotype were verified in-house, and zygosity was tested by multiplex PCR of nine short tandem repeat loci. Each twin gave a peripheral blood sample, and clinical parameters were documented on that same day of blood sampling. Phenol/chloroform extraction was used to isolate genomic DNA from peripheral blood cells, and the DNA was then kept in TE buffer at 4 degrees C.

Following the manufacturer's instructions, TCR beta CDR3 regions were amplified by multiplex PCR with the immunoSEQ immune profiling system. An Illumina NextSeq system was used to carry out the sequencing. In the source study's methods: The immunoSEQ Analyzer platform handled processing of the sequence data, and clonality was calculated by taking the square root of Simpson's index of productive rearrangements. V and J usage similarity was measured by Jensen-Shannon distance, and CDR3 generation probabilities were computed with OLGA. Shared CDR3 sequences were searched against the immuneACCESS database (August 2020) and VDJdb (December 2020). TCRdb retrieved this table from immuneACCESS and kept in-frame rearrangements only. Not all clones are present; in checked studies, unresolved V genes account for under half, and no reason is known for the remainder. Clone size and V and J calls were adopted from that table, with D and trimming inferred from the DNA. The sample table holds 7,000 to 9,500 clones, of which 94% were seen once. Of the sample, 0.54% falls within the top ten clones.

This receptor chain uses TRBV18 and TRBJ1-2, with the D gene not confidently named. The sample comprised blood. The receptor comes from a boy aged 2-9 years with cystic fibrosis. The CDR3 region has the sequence CASSYGVNYGYTF. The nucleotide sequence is TGTGCCAGCTCATACGGGGTTAACTATGGCTACACCTTC.